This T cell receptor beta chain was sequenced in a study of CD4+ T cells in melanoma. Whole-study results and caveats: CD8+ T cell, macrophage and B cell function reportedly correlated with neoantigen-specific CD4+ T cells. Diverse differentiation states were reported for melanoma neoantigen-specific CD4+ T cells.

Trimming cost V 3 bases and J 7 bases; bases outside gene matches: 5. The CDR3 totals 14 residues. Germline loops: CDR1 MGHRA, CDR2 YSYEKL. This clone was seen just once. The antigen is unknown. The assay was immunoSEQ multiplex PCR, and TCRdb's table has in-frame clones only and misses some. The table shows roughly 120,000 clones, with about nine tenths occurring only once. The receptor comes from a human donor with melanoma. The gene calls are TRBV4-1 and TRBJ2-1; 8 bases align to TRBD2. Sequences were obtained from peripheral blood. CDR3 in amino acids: CASSQASGSNEQFF. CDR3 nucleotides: TGCGCCAGCAGCCAGGCTAGCGGGTCTAATGAGCAGTTCTTC.